The source of this TCR beta chain is a study of CD8 T cells in Susac syndrome (dated by TCRdb to the late 2010s). Background on the whole study: The study used repertoire sequencing to test whether antigen drove CD8+ T cell activation and differentiation in Susac syndrome. Clonality of the CD8+ T cell repertoire was compared between more than 10 healthy donors, roughly 14 Susac syndrome patients and around 16 multiple sclerosis patients.

Peripheral blood CD8+ and CD4+ T cells from healthy donors, Susac syndrome patients and multiple sclerosis patients were profiled by high-throughput TCR beta sequencing. Healthy donors were age- and sex-matched controls. Bulk CD8+ and CD4+ T cells were purified by magnetic negative isolation, while CD8+ TEMRA cells were enriched using FACS. Blood was collected in EDTA tubes and processed within 24 hours, with PBMCs isolated through density gradient centrifugation. PBMCs intended for TCR sequencing were frozen in liquid nitrogen and were later thawed in a 37 degrees C water bath. The sorted or isolated CD4+, CD8+ and CD8+ TEMRA cells reached a purity of at least 90%. The CDR3 contains 13 residues, cysteine and phenylalanine counted. Only the CDR3 part of the read is kept: 39 bases, read in frame from the first base. V was cut back by 5 bases and J by 7 bases, leaving a gap of 12 bases between them. The germline V gene (reference sequence) specifies LNHNV as CDR1 and YYDKDF as CDR2.

The study at large found these results: The study acknowledged that relatively few individuals were included in the TCR sequencing and HLA analysis.

RNA was extracted with the RNeasy kit and 0.5 to 1 ug was reverse transcribed using random hexamers. The immunoSEQ multiplex PCR assay, covering 54 Vbeta and 13 Jbeta segments, was used to amplify TCR beta CDR3 regions. PCR amplification bias was corrected by using a synthetic template baseline for primer optimization and computational correction. The source study handled its data this way. Reads were annotated to V, D and J genes according to IMGT and were analyzed with immunoSEQ Analyzer, with only productive sequences retained. Clonality was computed as one minus Shannon entropy normalized by log2 of the number of productive unique sequences. For each patient and control, public and private clones were evaluated within the 100 most prevalent clones. Clones were defined as Susac-specific if absent from the healthy and MS cohorts, from 900 to 1,300 published viral clones and from other ImmuneACCESS disease sequences. TCRdb redid the processing of the public reads, applying fastp at Q25 and MiXCR, and retained in-frame beta chains. Each entry merges the rows of one CDR3 protein and shows their most common DNA and genes. The V and J calls come from TCRdb's annotation, not from the publication. The sample table records approximately 70,000 distinct CDR3 sequences; 95% of these occur just once. About 0.22% of the sample is taken by the ten largest.

Only one count was recorded for this clonotype. Its antigen remains unidentified. Nothing much larger sits one base from this clone, and base qualities are not available. Resting on one read, the evidence is weak. This sequence uses TRBV15 and TRBJ2-4; confidence is insufficient to name the D gene. The receptor comes from a human donor in good health. Source material: CD8+ T cells from PBMCs. The DNA sequence reads TGTGCCACCAGCCAAACCTTAAGGAACATTCAGTACTTC. Its protein product is CATSQTLRNIQYF.